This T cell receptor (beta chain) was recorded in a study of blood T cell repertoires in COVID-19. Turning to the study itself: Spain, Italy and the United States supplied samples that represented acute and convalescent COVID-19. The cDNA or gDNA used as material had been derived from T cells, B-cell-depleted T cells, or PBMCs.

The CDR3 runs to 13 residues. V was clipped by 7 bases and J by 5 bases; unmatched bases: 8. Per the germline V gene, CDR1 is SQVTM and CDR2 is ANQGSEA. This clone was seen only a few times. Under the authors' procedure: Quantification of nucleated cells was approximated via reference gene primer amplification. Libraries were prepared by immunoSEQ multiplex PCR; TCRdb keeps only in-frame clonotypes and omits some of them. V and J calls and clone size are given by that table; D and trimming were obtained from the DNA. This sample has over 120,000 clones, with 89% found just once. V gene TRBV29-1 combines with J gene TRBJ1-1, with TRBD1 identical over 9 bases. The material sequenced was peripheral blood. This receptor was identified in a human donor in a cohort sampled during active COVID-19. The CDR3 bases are TGCAGCGCTCTAGGACAGGGGTGGACTGAAGCTTTCTTT. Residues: CSALGQGWTEAFF.